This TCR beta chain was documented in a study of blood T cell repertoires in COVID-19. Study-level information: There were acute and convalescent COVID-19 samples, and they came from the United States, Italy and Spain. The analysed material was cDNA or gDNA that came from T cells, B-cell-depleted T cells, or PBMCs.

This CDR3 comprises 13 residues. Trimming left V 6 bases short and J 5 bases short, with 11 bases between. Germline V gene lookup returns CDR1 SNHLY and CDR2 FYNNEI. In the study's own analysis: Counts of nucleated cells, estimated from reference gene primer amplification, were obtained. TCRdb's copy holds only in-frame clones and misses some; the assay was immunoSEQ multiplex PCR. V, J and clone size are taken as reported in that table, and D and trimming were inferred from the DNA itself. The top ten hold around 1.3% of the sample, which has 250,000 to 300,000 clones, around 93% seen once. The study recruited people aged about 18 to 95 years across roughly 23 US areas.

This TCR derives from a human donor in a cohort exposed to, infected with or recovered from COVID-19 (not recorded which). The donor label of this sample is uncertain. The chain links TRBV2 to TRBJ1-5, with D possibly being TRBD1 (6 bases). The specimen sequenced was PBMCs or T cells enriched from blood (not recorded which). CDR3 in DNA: TGTGCCAGCAGGAGACAGGTGGATCAGCCCCAGCATTTT. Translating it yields CASRRQVDQPQHF.